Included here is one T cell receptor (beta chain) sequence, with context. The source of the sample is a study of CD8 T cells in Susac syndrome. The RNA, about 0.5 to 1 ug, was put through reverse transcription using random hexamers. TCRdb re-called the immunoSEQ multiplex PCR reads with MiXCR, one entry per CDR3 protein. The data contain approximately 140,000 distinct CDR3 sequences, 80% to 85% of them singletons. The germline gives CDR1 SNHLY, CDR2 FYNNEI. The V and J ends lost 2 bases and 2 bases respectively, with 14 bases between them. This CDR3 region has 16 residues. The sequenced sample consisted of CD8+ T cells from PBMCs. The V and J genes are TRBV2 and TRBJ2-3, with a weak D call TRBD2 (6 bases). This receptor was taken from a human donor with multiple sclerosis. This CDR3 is CASSEPPGLITDTQYF. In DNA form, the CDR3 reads TGTGCCAGCAGTGAACCCCCGGGACTTATCACAGATACGCAGTATTTT.